What follows are 12 T cell receptor beta chains derived from one specimen sequenced in a study of T cells after yellow fever vaccination. From the 5' RACE reads, TCRdb called clonotypes with MiXCR, one entry per CDR3 protein. The sample consists of around 300,000 distinct CDR3 sequences, around 4.4% of them appearing once. Sample: PBMCs, taken 15 days after the yellow fever booster vaccination. These receptors came from a man between 18 and 29 years old who received the YFV17D yellow fever vaccine.

The chain employs TRBV6-4 and TRBJ2-3; a possible D gene is TRBD1 (5 bases). V lost 2 bases to trimming and J lost 6 bases, with 18 bases between them. In germline, CDR1 is MRHNA, CDR2 SNTAGT. CDR3 length equals 16 residues. CDR3 DNA: TGTGCCAGCAGTGACCGGGCAGGGTTCCCATCCGATACGCAGTATTTT. Translating gives CASSDRAGFPSDTQYF.

This clonotype was seen ten or more times. CDR3 sequence (DNA): TGTGCCAGCAGCGTAGTCCCGGGGTACTCTGGGGCCAACGTCCTGACTTTC. Protein product: CASSVVPGYSGANVLTF. The chain carries TRBV9 and TRBJ2-6; D possibly corresponds to TRBD2 (5 bases). From germline, CDR1 is SGDLS and CDR2 YYNGEE. Trimming shortened V by 0 bases and J by 0 bases, and 10 bases separated the two germline ends. The CDR3 is made up of 17 amino acids.

This clonotype was counted at least ten times. J is TRBJ1-2 and V is TRBV5-1; D is uncertain. The CDR3 is made up of 14 amino acids. Germline V gene data show CDR1 as SGHRS and CDR2 as YFSETQ. Trimming left V 5 bases short and J 3 bases short, with 14 bases between. The CDR3 spells CASRVRTTDYGYTF. The CDR3 nucleotides are TGCGCCAGCAGGGTGAGGACCACTGACTATGGCTACACCTTC.

The chain employs TRBV24-1 and TRBJ2-3, with TRBD1 as a possible D gene (6 bases). Deletions cut 6 bases from V and 2 bases from J, with 11 bases between. There are 14 residues in the CDR3. Germline loops: CDR1 KGHDR, CDR2 SFDVKD. The CDR3 DNA follows: TGTGCCACCAGTCCAGGGACAAACACAGATACGCAGTATTTT. Protein product: CATSPGTNTDTQYF.

This clonotype was seen a handful of times. Here the CDR3 DNA reads TGTGCCAGCTCACCGACAGTCCTCACTGAAGCTTTCTTT. Residues: CASSPTVLTEAFF. The rearrangement links TRBV18 to TRBJ1-1; D is possibly TRBD1 (5 bases). Trimming left V 3 bases short and J 4 bases short, with 9 bases between. The CDR3 contains 13 residues. Germline CDR1 reads KGHSH; CDR2 reads LQKENI.

This clonotype was detected only a few times. The chain links TRBV4-3 to TRBJ2-3; D may correspond to TRBD1 or TRBD2 (6 bases each). This CDR3 comprises 14 residues. The V gene lost 4 bases and the J gene lost 5 bases, with 13 bases spanning the gap. Germline assignment: CDR1 LGHNA and CDR2 YSLEER. The CDR3 DNA is TGCGCCAGCAGCCGCTCGGGGGCACAAGATACGCAGTATTTT. Translating it yields CASSRSGAQDTQYF.

This clonotype was seen a few times. The CDR3 bases are TGTGCCAGCAGTTATCGGAGAGGACAGGGACAAGAGACCCAGTACTTC. Translating it yields CASSYRRGQGQETQYF. The gene calls are TRBV6-2 or TRBV6-3 and TRBJ2-5, with 8 positions matching TRBD1. The length of the CDR3 is 16 residues. CDR1 is MNHEY, CDR2 SVGEGT, per germline. Unmatched junction bases numbered 8, after V lost 3 bases and J lost 2 bases.

This sequence joins TRBV4-3 and TRBJ2-3; D is possibly TRBD1 or TRBD2 (5 bases each). The germline gives CDR1 LGHNA, CDR2 YSLEER. The CDR3 length is 14 residues. V lost 1 base, J lost 4 bases, and 9 bases lay in between. DNA for the CDR3: TGCGCCAGCAGCCAAGGCCGGGACCCAGATACGCAGTATTTT. Translation: CASSQGRDPDTQYF.

The sample holds a few counts of this clonotype. The chain combines TRBV29-1 with TRBJ2-5; 7 bases are shared with TRBD1. V was clipped by 6 bases and J by 1 base; unmatched bases: 5. CDR1 and CDR2 (germline): SQVTM, ANQGSEA. The CDR3 has 13 residues. The CDR3 DNA sequence: TGCAGCGTCACCGGGACAGTCCAAGAGACCCAGTACTTC. Amino acids: CSVTGTVQETQYF.

At least ten counts were recorded for this clonotype. The CDR3 is CASSQDRASGGGRPNEQFF. Here the CDR3 DNA reads TGCGCCAGCAGCCAAGATCGGGCTAGCGGGGGGGGCCGTCCCAATGAGCAGTTCTTC. The chain has TRBV4-1 and TRBJ2-1, with 12 bases fitting TRBD2. V shed 0 bases and J 6 bases; nucleotides not matched to a gene: 12. The CDR3 totals 19 residues. Germline CDR1 MGHRA, CDR2 YSYEKL.

Many counts were recorded for this clonotype. The chain is built from TRBV2 and TRBJ2-7; TRBD1 agrees at 8 bases. Germline CDR1 is SNHLY and CDR2 is FYNNEI. V was pared by 7 bases and J by 6 bases, with 5 bases of the junction left unmatched. The CDR3 extends over 12 amino acids. CDR3 coding DNA: TGTGCCAGCAAAGAGACAGGGGCCGAGCAGTACGTC. Its protein is CASKETGAEQYV.

This clonotype was seen at least ten times. The chain has TRBV12-3 or TRBV12-4 and TRBJ2-1, with D possibly called TRBD1 or TRBD2 (5 bases each). With 3 bases removed from V and 16 bases from J, the gap between germline ends came to 19 bases. CDR3 length equals 13 residues. The CDR3 nucleotides read TGTGCCAGCAGTTTGGAGTATCGAGGGGAATGCTTCTTC. It specifies CASSLEYRGECFF.